These 11 T cell receptor beta chains were all obtained from the same sample, sequenced in a study of blood T cell repertoires in COVID-19. Generated by immunoSEQ multiplex PCR, the TCRdb table keeps only in-frame clones and is missing some. The repertoire holds under 150,000 clones, with approximately 84% as singletons. Sequencing was carried out using PBMCs or T cells enriched from blood (not recorded which). These receptors were taken from a man aged 35 to 55 with acute COVID-19.

This chain joins TRBV7-2 and TRBJ1-6; TRBD1 matches 9 bases. The V segment lost 4 bases and the J segment 7 bases; nucleotides outside the gene matches: 2. CDR3 size: 14 residues. Germline CDR1 is SGHTA and CDR2 is FQGNSA. This CDR3 reads CASSSTGGNSPLHF. CDR3 DNA sequence: TGTGCCAGCAGCTCGACAGGGGGGAATTCACCCCTCCACTTT.

The chain couples TRBV2 to TRBJ2-6; possibly TRBD1 for D (6 bases). V was shortened by 6 bases and J by 0 bases, with 9 bases between the two germline ends. The germline gives CDR1 SNHLY, CDR2 FYNNEI. The CDR3 consists of 15 residues. Here the CDR3 DNA reads TGTGCCAGCAGGGACAGAAACTCTGGGGCCAACGTCCTGACTTTC. Its protein product is CASRDRNSGANVLTF.

This chain links TRBV18 with TRBJ1-1; D is perhaps TRBD1 (5 bases). Trimming cost V 4 bases and J 0 bases, with 15 bases left between them. Germline V CDR1 and CDR2: KGHSH, LQKENI. This CDR3 contains 16 residues. DNA for the CDR3: TGTGCCAGCTCACGTCCTATCGGGGGGATGAACACTGAAGCTTTCTTT. Translating it yields CASSRPIGGMNTEAFF.

This clone was observed a handful of times. The genes are TRBV28 and TRBJ1-5, with D perhaps TRBD1 (6 bases). The CDR3 totals 15 residues. Trimming left V 6 bases short and J 2 bases short, with 14 bases between. The germline V gene has CDR1 MDHEN and CDR2 SYDVKM. CDR3 coding DNA: TGTGCCAGCAGACCTGGAGGACAGCGCAATCAGCCCCAGCATTTT. As protein: CASRPGGQRNQPQHF. Drawing the rest from reference TRBV28 and TRBJ1-5, the complete variable domain is DVKVTQSSRYLVKRTGEKVFLECVQDMDHENMFWYRQDPGLGLRLIYFSYDVKMKEKGDIPEGYSVSREKKERFSLILESASTNQTSMYLCASRPGGQRNQPQHFGDGTRLSIL.

This rearrangement joins TRBV28 to TRBJ2-5, with a tentative D call TRBD1 (5 bases). V lost 6 bases and J lost 10, with 18 bases in between. The germline V gene encodes CDR1 MDHEN and CDR2 SYDVKM. CDR3 size: 13 residues. CDR3 nucleotides: TGTGCCAGCAGCGGGCGCTCAGGGCCTGACCAGTACTTC. Its translation is CASSGRSGPDQYF.

The V and J genes are TRBV9 and TRBJ1-1, with TRBD1 identical over 9 bases. This CDR3 comprises 14 residues. Germline trimming cut 3 bases from V and 5 bases from J; bases unmatched to any gene: 5. Germline V gene lookup returns CDR1 SGDLS and CDR2 YYNGEE. The DNA of the CDR3 is TGTGCCAGCAGCGCAACGGACAGGGGTACTGAAGCTTTCTTT. Amino acid sequence: CASSATDRGTEAFF.

This sequence joins TRBV19 and TRBJ1-1; no firm D call. This CDR3 spans 15 amino acids. Trimming took off 7 bases at V and 1 base at J, with 16 bases between the two ends. CDR1 is LNHDA, CDR2 SQIVND, per germline (reference sequence). The CDR3 DNA sequence: TGTGCCAGTACCACGACGGGAAGCCCGAACACTGAAGCTTTCTTT. Translating gives CASTTTGSPNTEAFF.

This clone occurred once. The chain carries TRBV9 and TRBJ2-7, with D possibly TRBD1 on 7 matching bases. The CDR3 sequence is 13 residues long. Between the trimmed V and J ends, which lost 0 bases and 7 bases, there was a span of 11 bases. Germline CDR1 is SGDLS and CDR2 is YYNGEE. The DNA for the CDR3 is TGTGCCAGCAGCGTAGAGGGGGCGGGGGAGCAGTACTTC. Its protein is CASSVEGAGEQYF.

V gene TRBV27 combines with J gene TRBJ1-5; D is uncertain. CDR1 and CDR2 from the germline V gene are MNHEY and SMNVEV (reference sequence). This CDR3 spans 15 amino acids. Trimming took off 7 bases at V and 6 bases at J, with 19 bases between the two ends. The CDR3 bases are TGTGCCAGCACCCCCCATGGGCAGGATGGTCAGCCCCAGCATTTT. Its translation is CASTPHGQDGQPQHF.

The V call is TRBV7-9, the J call TRBJ2-7; D is uncertain. The ends were cut back, 5 bases at V and 3 bases at J, with 11 bases in the middle. The CDR3 loop spans 13 amino acids. The germline V gene encodes CDR1 SEHNR and CDR2 FQNEAQ (reference sequence). The chain's CDR3 is CASSGPIGYEQYF. For the CDR3, the DNA is TGTGCCAGCAGCGGCCCCATTGGCTACGAGCAGTACTTC.

V gene TRBV7-9 combines with J gene TRBJ1-5; 9 nucleotides match TRBD1. This CDR3 comprises 15 residues. The J segment lost 4 bases and the V segment lost 5 bases, leaving 6 bases of the junction unmatched. Germline CDR1 and CDR2: SEHNR and FQNEAQ (reference sequence). Written as DNA, the CDR3 is TGTGCCAGCAGCCCCCCCGGGACAGGGAATCAGCCCCAGCATTTT. Its protein is CASSPPGTGNQPQHF.